This T cell receptor (beta chain) was retrieved from a study of blood T cell repertoires in COVID-19. Study context: PBMCs, B-cell-depleted T cells, or T cells were the source of the cDNA or gDNA that made up the material.

In the authors' methods: Reference gene primer amplification gave nucleated cell count estimates. Sequenced by immunoSEQ multiplex PCR; TCRdb stores in-frame clones only, minus some. D and trimming come from the DNA, and the V and J calls and clone size come from that table. The table lists some 220,000 clones, around 82% of them singletons, with over 10% in the top ten. V lost 5 bases to trimming and J lost 2 bases, with 9 bases between them. The germline V gene has CDR1 MGHRA and CDR2 YSYEKL. This CDR3 contains 13 residues. The material sequenced was peripheral blood. V usage is TRBV4-1 and J usage is TRBJ1-1; TRBD1 is a possible D gene (5 bases). The receptor comes from a human donor in a cohort sampled during active COVID-19. The chain's CDR3 is CASSLTVNTEAFF. CDR3 nucleotides: TGCGCCAGCAGCTTGACAGTAAACACTGAAGCTTTCTTT.